Detailed here is one T cell receptor (beta chain). The study drew participants aged about 18 to 95 years from approximately 25 US areas. Contact with a PCR-confirmed or clinician-diagnosed COVID-19 case occurred within 2 weeks of entry. The record originates from a study of blood T cell repertoires in COVID-19. Study-level information: COVID-19 samples collected from the United States, Italy and Spain covered acute and convalescent phases. Sample material is recorded as cDNA or gDNA derived from T cells, B-cell-depleted T cells, or PBMCs.

The data were produced by immunoSEQ multiplex PCR, yet TCRdb's version contains in-frame clones alone and is incomplete. The sample includes 290,000 or so clones, around 80% of them seen just once. Material: PBMCs or T cells enriched from blood (not recorded which). The TCR was taken from a man between 40 and 49 years old who had been exposed to COVID-19.

In DNA form, the CDR3 reads TGTGCCAGCAGGACAGGGGGCGGAGAGACCCAGTACTTC. This gives the protein CASRTGGGETQYF. This sequence joins TRBV6-5 and TRBJ2-5, with 10 bases fitting TRBD1. CDR3 length: 13 amino acids. V dropped 6 bases and J dropped 4; count of bases not matched to a gene: 2. CDR1 is MNHEY, CDR2 SVGAGI, per germline.